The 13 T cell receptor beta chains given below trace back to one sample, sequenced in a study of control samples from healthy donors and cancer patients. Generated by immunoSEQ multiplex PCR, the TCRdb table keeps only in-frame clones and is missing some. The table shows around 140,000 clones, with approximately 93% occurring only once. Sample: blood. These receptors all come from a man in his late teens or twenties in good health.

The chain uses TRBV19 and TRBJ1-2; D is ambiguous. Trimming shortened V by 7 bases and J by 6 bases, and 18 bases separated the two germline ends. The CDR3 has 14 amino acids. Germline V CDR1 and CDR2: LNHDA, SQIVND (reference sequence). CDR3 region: CASTARPSPNGYTF. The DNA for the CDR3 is TGTGCCAGTACTGCCCGGCCTAGCCCCAATGGCTACACCTTC. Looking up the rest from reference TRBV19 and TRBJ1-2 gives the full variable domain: DGGITQSPKYLFRKEGQNVTLSCEQNLNHDAMYWYRQDPGQGLRLIYYSQIVNDFQKGDIAEGYSVSREKKESFPLTVTSAQKNPTAFYLCASTARPSPNGYTFGSGTRLTVV.

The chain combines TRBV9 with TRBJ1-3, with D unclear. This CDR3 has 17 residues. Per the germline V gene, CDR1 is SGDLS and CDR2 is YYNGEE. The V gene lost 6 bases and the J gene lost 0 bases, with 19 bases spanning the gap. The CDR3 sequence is CASTATPIRYSGNTIYF. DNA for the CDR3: TGTGCCAGCACCGCCACCCCAATACGCTACTCTGGAAACACCATATATTTT.

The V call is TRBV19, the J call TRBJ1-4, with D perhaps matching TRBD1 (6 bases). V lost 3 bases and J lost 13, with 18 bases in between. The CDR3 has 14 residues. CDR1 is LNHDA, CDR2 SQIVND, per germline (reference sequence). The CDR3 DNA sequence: TGTGCCAGTAGTATTGGGGGGCCAGCTGAGGGACTGTTTTTT. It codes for CASSIGGPAEGLFF. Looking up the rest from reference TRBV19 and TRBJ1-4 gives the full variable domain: DGGITQSPKYLFRKEGQNVTLSCEQNLNHDAMYWYRQDPGQGLRLIYYSQIVNDFQKGDIAEGYSVSREKKESFPLTVTSAQKNPTAFYLCASSIGGPAEGLFFGSGTQLSVL.

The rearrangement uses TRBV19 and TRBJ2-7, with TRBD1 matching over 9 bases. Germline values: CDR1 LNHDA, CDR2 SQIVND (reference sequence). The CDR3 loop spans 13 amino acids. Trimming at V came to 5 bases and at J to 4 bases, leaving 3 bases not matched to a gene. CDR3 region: CASSSQGAYEQYF. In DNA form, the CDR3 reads TGTGCCAGTAGTTCACAGGGGGCGTACGAGCAGTACTTC.

The CDR3 spells CASSGLAGVPDTQYF. CDR3 sequence (DNA): TGTGCCAGCAGTGGACTAGCGGGAGTCCCAGATACGCAGTATTTT. The genes are TRBV25-1 and TRBJ2-3; TRBD2 agrees at 12 bases. CDR1 MGHDK and CDR2 SYGVNS come from the germline V gene. V shed 4 bases and J 4 bases; nucleotides not matched to a gene: 3. The length of the CDR3 is 15 residues.

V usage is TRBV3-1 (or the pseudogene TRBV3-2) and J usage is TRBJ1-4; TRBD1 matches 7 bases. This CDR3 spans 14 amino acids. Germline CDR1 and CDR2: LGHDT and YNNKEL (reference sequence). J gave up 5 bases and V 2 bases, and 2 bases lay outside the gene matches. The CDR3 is CASSQQTGNEKLFF. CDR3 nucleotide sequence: TGTGCCAGCAGCCAACAGACAGGGAATGAAAAACTGTTTTTT.

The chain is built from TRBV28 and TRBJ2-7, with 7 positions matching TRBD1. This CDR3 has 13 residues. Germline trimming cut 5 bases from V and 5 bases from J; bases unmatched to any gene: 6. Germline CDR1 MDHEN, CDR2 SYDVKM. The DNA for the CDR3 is TGTGCCAGCAGTCACAGGGGTAAGGACGAGCAGTACTTC. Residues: CASSHRGKDEQYF.

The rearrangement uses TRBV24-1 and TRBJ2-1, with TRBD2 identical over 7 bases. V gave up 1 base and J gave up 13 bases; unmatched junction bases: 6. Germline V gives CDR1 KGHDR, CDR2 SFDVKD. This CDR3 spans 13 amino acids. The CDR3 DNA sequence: TGTGCCACCAGTGATTTCAGCGGGACTGCCCAGTTCTTC. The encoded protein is CATSDFSGTAQFF.

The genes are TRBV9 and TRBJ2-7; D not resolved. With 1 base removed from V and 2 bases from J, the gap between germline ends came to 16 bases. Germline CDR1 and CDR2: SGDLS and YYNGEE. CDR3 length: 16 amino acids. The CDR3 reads CASSVRAVPKTYEQYF. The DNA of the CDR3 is TGTGCCAGCAGCGTAAGGGCCGTCCCCAAAACCTACGAGCAGTACTTC.

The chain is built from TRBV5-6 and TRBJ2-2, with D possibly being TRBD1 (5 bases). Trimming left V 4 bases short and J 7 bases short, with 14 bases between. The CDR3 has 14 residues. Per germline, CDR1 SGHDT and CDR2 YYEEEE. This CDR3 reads CASSPPAQGGELFF. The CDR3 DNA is TGTGCCAGCAGCCCACCGGCCCAGGGCGGGGAGCTGTTTTTT.

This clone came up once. CDR3 sequence reads: CATSRDPGTEAFF. The CDR3 nucleotides read TGTGCCACCAGCAGAGACCCGGGCACTGAAGCTTTCTTT. The V gene is TRBV15, the J gene TRBJ1-1, with unresolved D. Germline CDR1 reads LNHNV; CDR2 reads YYDKDF (reference sequence). This CDR3 has 13 residues. V lost 0 bases to trimming and J lost 4 bases, with 6 bases between them.

CDR3 amino acids: CASSPNGPREWQDTQYF. CDR3 in DNA: TGTGCCAGCAGTCCAAACGGACCCAGGGAGTGGCAAGATACGCAGTATTTT. The chain recombines TRBV27 with TRBJ2-3; TRBD1 or TRBD2 may be the D gene (5 bases each). The CDR3 loop spans 17 amino acids. CDR1 and CDR2 (germline): MNHEY, SMNVEV (reference sequence). Trimming stripped 5 bases from V and 5 bases from J, with 23 bases between.

CDR3 coding DNA: TGCGCCAGCAGCCCCGTGCCCTTGTGGCAGCCCCAGCATTTT. Amino acids: CASSPVPLWQPQHF. V and J are TRBV10-2 and TRBJ1-5; D not certain. The V gene's germline CDR1 is WSHSY and CDR2 SAAADI. The length of the CDR3 is 14 residues. Deletions cut 6 bases from V and 7 bases from J, with 16 bases between.